Listed below are T cell receptor beta chains from one sample, sequenced in a study of blood T cell repertoires in COVID-19. Method: immunoSEQ multiplex PCR; TCRdb's copy keeps in-frame clones and lacks some. The data contain fewer than 350,000 clones, 80% to 85% of them seen just once; the ten biggest clones take up roughly 2.9%. The sequenced sample was peripheral blood. These receptors all stem from a woman aged 55-75 years with active or convalescent COVID-19. The conserved cysteine and the conserved F or W are not part of the CDR3 here. D genes are given only for firm matches.

TRBV19	TRBD2	TRBJ2-1	ASTPTWGGSYNEQF
TRBV19	TRBD1	TRBJ1-1	ASGDRAAMWTEAF
TRBV9	TRBD2	TRBJ2-3	ASSATTGTTTDTQY
TRBV30	TRBD2	TRBJ2-3	AWGIGLAGGADTQY
TRBV19	TRBD1	TRBJ2-7	ASSMDRGSEQY
TRBV6-5	NA	TRBJ1-4	ASQGATDEKLF
TRBV6-1	TRBD2	TRBJ2-2	ASSDRGTSGGGELF
TRBV9	TRBD2	TRBJ2-7	ASSAKSGGAGNEQY
TRBV6-4	NA	TRBJ1-4	ASSDSRTVRTNEKLF
TRBV5-1	NA	TRBJ1-2	ASSLKSRDIEGYT
TRBV10-3	NA	TRBJ2-3	AIRSRVRTDTQY
TRBV7-2	NA	TRBJ2-5	ASSSGPLGMETQY
TRBV5-6	NA	TRBJ2-1	ASSTYHRAAYNEQF
TRBV5-6	TRBD1	TRBJ1-4	ASTFSGGRKLF
TRBV11-2	NA	TRBJ2-1	ASSLGQIVRNEQF
TRBV4-2	NA	TRBJ1-3	ASSQDPMGVRNTIY
TRBV6-6	NA	TRBJ2-1	ASSRSLASRYNEQF
TRBV28	NA	TRBJ1-2	ASRPWMGGGYGYT
TRBV3-1/TRBV3-2	NA	TRBJ1-3	ASSPSYSGNTIY
TRBV7-7	NA	TRBJ2-3	ASSLSLAADTQY
TRBV24-1	TRBD1	TRBJ2-2	ATSKGAGTGNTGELF
TRBV6-2/TRBV6-3	NA	TRBJ1-1	ASSYSIWSQGLWYTEAF